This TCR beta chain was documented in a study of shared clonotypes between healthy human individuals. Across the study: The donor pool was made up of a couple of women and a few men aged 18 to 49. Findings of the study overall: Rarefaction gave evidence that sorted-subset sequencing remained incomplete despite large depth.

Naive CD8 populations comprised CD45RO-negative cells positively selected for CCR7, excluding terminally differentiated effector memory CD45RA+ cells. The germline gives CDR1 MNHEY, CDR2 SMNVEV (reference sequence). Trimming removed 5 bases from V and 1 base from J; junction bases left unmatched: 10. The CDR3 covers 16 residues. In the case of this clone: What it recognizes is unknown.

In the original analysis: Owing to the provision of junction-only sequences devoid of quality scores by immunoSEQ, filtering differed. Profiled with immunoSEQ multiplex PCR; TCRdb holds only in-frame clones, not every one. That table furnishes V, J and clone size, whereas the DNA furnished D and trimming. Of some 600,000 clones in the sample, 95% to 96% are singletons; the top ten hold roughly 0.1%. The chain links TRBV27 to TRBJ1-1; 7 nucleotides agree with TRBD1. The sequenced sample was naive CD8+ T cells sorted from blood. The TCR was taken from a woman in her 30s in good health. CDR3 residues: CASSRQGVHTNTEAFF. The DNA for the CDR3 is TGTGCCAGCAGTCGACAGGGTGTCCACACGAACACTGAAGCTTTCTTT.